Listed below are T cell receptor beta chains from one sample, sequenced in a study of T cells in Graves' hyperthyroidism and ophthalmopathy. TCRdb fed the multiplex PCR reads into MiXCR, producing one record per CDR3 protein. The sample carries more than 550,000 distinct CDR3 sequences, 15% to 20% recorded once. Sequencing was carried out using blood. The origin of the receptors is a woman between 50 and 59 years old with Graves' hyperthyroidism that later progressed to Graves' ophthalmopathy. Both conserved end residues are part of each CDR3. The D gene is left open where the match is weak. Size tells how often a clone was seen (once, few, many) or the class of an expanded clone, and some rows leave it out.

V gene	clone size	J gene	D gene	CDR3 DNA	CDR3 protein
TRBV6-1	many	TRBJ2-2	-	TGTGCCAGCAGTCCACTCCGAAGCTCGAACACCGGGGAGCTGTTTTTT	CASSPLRSSNTGELFF
TRBV7-9	-	TRBJ2-5	-	TGTGCCAGCAGCTTATTAACCGGGGTGGGCCTCCAAGAGACCCAGTACTTC	CASSLLTGVGLQETQYF
TRBV5-1	-	TRBJ2-3	-	TGCGCCAGCACCCGGGGTCGAGCCGCAGATACGCAGTATTTT	CASTRGRAADTQYF
TRBV9	many	TRBJ1-2	-	TGTGCCAGCAGCGTAGACGGGTTTGGATATGGCTACACCTTC	CASSVDGFGYGYTF
TRBV3-1	few	TRBJ2-3	TRBD2	TGTGCCAGCAGCCAAGATCCCATAGCGGGGCCCTCAGATACGCAGTATTTT	CASSQDPIAGPSDTQYF
TRBV10-3	few	TRBJ2-7	TRBD1	TGTGCCATCAGTCCCCGGGACAGGGCCTTCGAGCAGTACTTC	CAISPRDRAFEQYF
TRBV5-4	many	TRBJ2-1	TRBD2	TGTGCCAGCAGCCAGACTAGCGGGAGATACAATGAGCAGTTCTTC	CASSQTSGRYNEQFF
TRBV3-1	many	TRBJ1-2	-	TGTGCCAGCAGTCGGAGCGATGGCTACACCTTC	CASSRSDGYTF
TRBV10-3	many	TRBJ1-1	-	TGTGCCACCAAGGACACTGTAAACAACGAAGCTTTCTTT	CATKDTVNNEAFF
TRBV9	-	TRBJ1-6	TRBD1	TGTGCCAGCAGCGTAGTGAAAGGCAGGGGGATACTGTGGGGATCACCCCTCCACTTT	CASSVVKGRGILWGSPLHF
TRBV7-8	-	TRBJ2-5	-	TGTGCCAGCAGCTTAGGGCCAGCCCAAGAGACCCAGTACTTC	CASSLGPAQETQYF
TRBV27	-	TRBJ1-2	-	TGTGCCAGCAGTTTCCAGGGTTTTGGGTATGGCTACACCTTC	CASSFQGFGYGYTF
TRBV20-1	-	TRBJ2-1	TRBD1	TGCAGTGCCCGGAGTCGGGACAGGAGTAACAATGAGCAGTTCTTC	CSARSRDRSNNEQFF
TRBV6-1	-	TRBJ1-6	-	TGTGCCAGCAGTCAGCTTGAGGGACATTCACCCCTCCACTTT	CASSQLEGHSPLHF
TRBV5-1	-	TRBJ1-2	TRBD1	TGCGCCAGCAGCTTGGGGGACAGGAAGGCTGACTATGGCTACACCTTC	CASSLGDRKADYGYTF
TRBV6-5	-	TRBJ1-6	-	TGTGCCAGCAGTTACCGGAGACAGGCTGGAAATTCACCCCTCCACTTT	CASSYRRQAGNSPLHF
TRBV19	few	TRBJ1-5	-	TGTGCCAGCAGTCCCGGGGTGGGTGGCAATCAGCCCCAGCATTTT	CASSPGVGGNQPQHF
TRBV6-9	-	TRBJ1-1	-	TGTGTCAGCAGTTCTCCGGGACTCGGTGAAGCTTTCTTT	CVSSSPGLGEAFF
TRBV2	many	TRBJ1-4	-	TGTGCCAGCAAAGAGCGGAATAATGAAAAACTGTTTTTT	CASKERNNEKLFF
TRBV2	many	TRBJ1-6	-	TGTGCCAGCAGTGTGACAGGAATTGGATCACCCCTCCACTTT	CASSVTGIGSPLHF
TRBV12-3/TRBV12-4	many	TRBJ2-3	TRBD1	TGTGCCAGCAGCAGTTTAGGACAGGGAAGGACAGATACGCAGTATTTT	CASSSLGQGRTDTQYF
TRBV24-1	-	TRBJ1-1	-	TGTGCCACCAGTTGGGGGGGTACTGAAGCTTTCTTT	CATSWGGTEAFF
TRBV7-2	many	TRBJ1-1	TRBD1	TGTGCCAGCAGCCTAAGACAGGGGTTTCCTGAAGCTTTCTTT	CASSLRQGFPEAFF
TRBV30	many	TRBJ1-2	TRBD1	TGTGCCTGGAGTACCCTCGGGACAGGAGGCTATGGCTACACCTTC	CAWSTLGTGGYGYTF
TRBV2	many	TRBJ2-2	-	TGTGCCAGCGGAGGCCGGGCGAACACCGGGGAGCTGTTTTTT	CASGGRANTGELFF
TRBV18	many	TRBJ1-1	-	TGTGCCAGCTCACCGTCCGGGTATGGGGTCACTGAAGCTTTCTTT	CASSPSGYGVTEAFF
TRBV11-2	many	TRBJ2-1	TRBD2	TGTGCCAGCAGCTCCGAACCCCTACTCGCGGGGGTCGATGAGCAGTTCTTC	CASSSEPLLAGVDEQFF
TRBV5-8	-	TRBJ1-1	-	TGTGCCAGCAGCTTGGGCGTAGAGGGGACTGAAGCTTTCTTT	CASSLGVEGTEAFF
TRBV4-1	-	TRBJ2-5	-	TGCGCCAGCAGCCAAGTGCAGGACCAAGAGACCCAGTACTTC	CASSQVQDQETQYF
TRBV6-1	-	TRBJ2-7	TRBD1	TGTGCCAGCGGGGCCGGGACAGGGACCTACGAGCAGTACTTC	CASGAGTGTYEQYF
TRBV24-1	few	TRBJ1-2	-	TGTGCCACCAGTGAGGGTGGAGGGGCTTATGGCTACACCTTC	CATSEGGGAYGYTF
TRBV3-1	many	TRBJ2-5	-	TGTGCCAGCAGCCAAGATATGATCCAAGAGACCCAGTACTTC	CASSQDMIQETQYF
TRBV12-3/TRBV12-4	many	TRBJ1-5	TRBD1	TGTGCCAGCAGCAACTACAGGGGGCGAGAAGCGGGACAGCCCCAGCATTTT	CASSNYRGREAGQPQHF
TRBV20-1	few	TRBJ1-6	-	TGCAGTGCTAGAGATCAGGGAAGTTATTCACCCCTCCACTTT	CSARDQGSYSPLHF
TRBV9	-	TRBJ2-2	-	TGTGCCAGCAGCCTCCCGGGACTGAGCACCGGGGAGCTGTTTTTT	CASSLPGLSTGELFF
TRBV29-1	-	TRBJ2-5	-	TGCAGCTTCCTATGGAGGGCCCAGTACTTC	CSFLWRAQYF
TRBV19	-	TRBJ1-2	-	TGTGCCAGTAGTATAGAGGGCTCCTATGGCTACACCTTC	CASSIEGSYGYTF
TRBV29-1	once	TRBJ2-3	TRBD2	TGCAGCGCCAACGCGCGGGAGGGGGCCTTCACAGATACGCAGTATTTT	CSANAREGAFTDTQYF
TRBV27	few	TRBJ2-7	TRBD2	TGTGCCAGCAGTGACCTACCAGCGGGGGTCTCCTACGAGCAGTACTTC	CASSDLPAGVSYEQYF
TRBV7-8	-	TRBJ2-3	-	TGTGCCAGCAGTGTGGGGCGGGGCCAGGCAGATACGCAGTATTTT	CASSVGRGQADTQYF
TRBV20-1	-	TRBJ1-1	-	TGCAGTGCTGGAGACAGACTGAACACTGAAGCTTTCTTT	CSAGDRLNTEAFF
TRBV3-1	many	TRBJ1-5	-	TGTGCCAGCAGCCTGGGCAACGTTCAGCCCCAGCATTTT	CASSLGNVQPQHF
TRBV27	-	TRBJ2-2	-	TGTGCCAGCAACAACCTGAACACCGGGGAGCTGTTTTTT	CASNNLNTGELFF
TRBV20-1	-	TRBJ1-2	TRBD1	TGCAGTGCTACCCGGACAGGGGAGGTTGGCTACACCTTC	CSATRTGEVGYTF
TRBV5-1	few	TRBJ2-5	-	TGCGCCAGCAGCTTATATCCCGGGGAGACCCAGTACTTC	CASSLYPGETQYF
TRBV6-2/TRBV6-3	-	TRBJ2-3	-	TGTGCCAGCAGTAGGGTCTCCGACGGGCACACAGATACGCAGTATTTT	CASSRVSDGHTDTQYF
TRBV5-1	many	TRBJ2-3	-	TGCGCCAGTTATATGGACAGCGGCACAGATACGCAGTATTTT	CASYMDSGTDTQYF
TRBV11-3	many	TRBJ2-3	-	TGTGCCAGCAGCCCTGGTGCCTTCACAGATACGCAGTATTTT	CASSPGAFTDTQYF
TRBV6-5	many	TRBJ1-4	TRBD1	TGTGCCAGCAGTTACACAGGGACAGGAGTAAATGAAAAACTGTTTTTT	CASSYTGTGVNEKLFF
TRBV20-1	many	TRBJ2-5	TRBD2	TGCAGTGCTAGGATAGCGGGCCTCCAAGAGACCCAGTACTTC	CSARIAGLQETQYF
TRBV5-1	many	TRBJ2-1	-	TGCGCCAGCAGACAGGGTCGGTCCTACAATGAGCAGTTCTTC	CASRQGRSYNEQFF
TRBV7-2	-	TRBJ1-1	TRBD1	TGTGCCAGCAGCTTAGCGACAGGGGGCTTCACTGAAGCTTTCTTT	CASSLATGGFTEAFF
TRBV20-1	many	TRBJ2-1	-	TGCAGTGCTAGAGATTATCTTGGGGGGCTCCCAGGGGAGCAGTTCTTC	CSARDYLGGLPGEQFF
TRBV4-1	-	TRBJ1-1	-	TGCGCCAGCAGCCGCCTGGATCTCACTGAAGCTTTCTTT	CASSRLDLTEAFF